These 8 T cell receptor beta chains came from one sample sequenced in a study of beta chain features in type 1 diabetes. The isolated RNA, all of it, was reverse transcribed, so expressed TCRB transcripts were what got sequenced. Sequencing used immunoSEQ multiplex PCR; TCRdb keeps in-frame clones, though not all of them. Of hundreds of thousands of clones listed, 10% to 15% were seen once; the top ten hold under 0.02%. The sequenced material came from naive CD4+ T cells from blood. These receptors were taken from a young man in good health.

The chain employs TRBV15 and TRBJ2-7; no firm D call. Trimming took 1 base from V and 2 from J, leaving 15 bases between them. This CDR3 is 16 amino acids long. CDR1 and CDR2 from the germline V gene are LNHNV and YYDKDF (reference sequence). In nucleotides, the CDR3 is TGTGCCACCAGCAGAGGTTTGCAGGCGTTGACCTACGAGCAGTACTTC. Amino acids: CATSRGLQALTYEQYF.

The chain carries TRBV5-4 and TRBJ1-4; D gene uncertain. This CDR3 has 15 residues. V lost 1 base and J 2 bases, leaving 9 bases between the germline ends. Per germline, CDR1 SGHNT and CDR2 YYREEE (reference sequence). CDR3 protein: CASSLNPGTNEKLFF. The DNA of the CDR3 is TGTGCCAGCAGCTTGAACCCGGGGACTAATGAAAAACTGTTTTTT.

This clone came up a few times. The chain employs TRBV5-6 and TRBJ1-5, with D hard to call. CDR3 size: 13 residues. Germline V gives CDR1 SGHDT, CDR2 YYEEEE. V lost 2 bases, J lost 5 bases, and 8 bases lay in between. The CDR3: CASSFSHYQPQHF. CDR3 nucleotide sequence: TGTGCCAGCAGCTTCTCGCACTATCAGCCCCAGCATTTT. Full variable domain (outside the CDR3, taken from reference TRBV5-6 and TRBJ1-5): DAGVTQSPTHLIKTRGQQVTLRCSPKSGHDTVSWYQQALGQGPQFIFQYYEEEERQRGNFPDRFSGHQFPNYSSELNVNALLLGDSALYLCASSFSHYQPQHFGDGTRLSIL.

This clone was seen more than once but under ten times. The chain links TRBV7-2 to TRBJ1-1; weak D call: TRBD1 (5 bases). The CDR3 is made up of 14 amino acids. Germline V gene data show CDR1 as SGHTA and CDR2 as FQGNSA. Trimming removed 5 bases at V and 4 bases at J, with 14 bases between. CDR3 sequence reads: CASSPRGQTTEAFF. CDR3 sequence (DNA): TGTGCCAGCAGCCCTAGGGGTCAGACCACTGAAGCTTTCTTT.

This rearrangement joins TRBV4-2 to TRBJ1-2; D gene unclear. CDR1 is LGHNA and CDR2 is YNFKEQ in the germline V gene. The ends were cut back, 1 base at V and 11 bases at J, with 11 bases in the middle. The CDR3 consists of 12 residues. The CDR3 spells CASSQGLSEYTF. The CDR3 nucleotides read TGTGCCAGCAGCCAAGGTCTGTCGGAGTACACCTTC.

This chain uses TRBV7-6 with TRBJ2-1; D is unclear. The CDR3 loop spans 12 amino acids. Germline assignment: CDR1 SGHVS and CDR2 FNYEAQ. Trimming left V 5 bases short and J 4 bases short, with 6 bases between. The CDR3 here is CASSEEYNEQFF. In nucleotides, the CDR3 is TGTGCCAGCAGCGAGGAATACAATGAGCAGTTCTTC.

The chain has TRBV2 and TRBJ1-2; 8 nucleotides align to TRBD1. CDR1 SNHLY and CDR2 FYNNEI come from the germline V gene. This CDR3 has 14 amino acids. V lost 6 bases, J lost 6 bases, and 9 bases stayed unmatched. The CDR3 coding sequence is TGTGCCAGCAGCGGTCGGACAGGGCGGAATGGCTACACCTTC. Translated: CASSGRTGRNGYTF.

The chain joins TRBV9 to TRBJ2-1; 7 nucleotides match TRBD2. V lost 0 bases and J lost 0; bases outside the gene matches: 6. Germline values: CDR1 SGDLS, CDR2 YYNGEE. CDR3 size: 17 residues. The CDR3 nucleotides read TGTGCCAGCAGCGTAGGTGGGGGGGGTAGCTCCTACAATGAGCAGTTCTTC. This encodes CASSVGGGGSSYNEQFF.